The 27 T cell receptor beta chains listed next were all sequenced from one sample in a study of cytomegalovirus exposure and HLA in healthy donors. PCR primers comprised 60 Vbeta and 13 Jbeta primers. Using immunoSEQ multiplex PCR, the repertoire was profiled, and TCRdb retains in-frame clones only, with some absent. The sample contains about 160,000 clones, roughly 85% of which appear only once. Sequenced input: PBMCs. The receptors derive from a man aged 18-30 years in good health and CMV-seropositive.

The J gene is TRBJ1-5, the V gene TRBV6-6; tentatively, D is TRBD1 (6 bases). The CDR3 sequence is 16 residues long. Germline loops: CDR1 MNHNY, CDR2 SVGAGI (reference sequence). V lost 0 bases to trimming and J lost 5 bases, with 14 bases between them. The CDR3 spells CASSYSGGPDDQPQHF. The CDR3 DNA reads TGTGCCAGCAGTTACTCTGGGGGCCCTGATGATCAGCCCCAGCATTTT.

CDR3 residues: CASSQGGAYEQYF. As DNA, the CDR3 is TGTGCCAGCAGCCAAGGGGGGGCCTACGAGCAGTACTTC. This chain uses TRBV4-2 with TRBJ2-7; tentatively, D is TRBD2 (6 bases). The CDR3 sequence is 13 residues long. The ends were cut back, 1 base at V and 2 bases at J, with 6 bases in the middle. The germline V gene encodes CDR1 LGHNA and CDR2 YNFKEQ.

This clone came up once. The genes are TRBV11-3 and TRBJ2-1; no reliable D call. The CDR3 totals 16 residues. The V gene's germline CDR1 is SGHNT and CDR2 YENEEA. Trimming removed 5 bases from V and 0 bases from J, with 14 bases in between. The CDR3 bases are TGTGCCAGCAGCCGAGGTGGTCTGAGCTCCTACAATGAGCAGTTCTTC. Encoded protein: CASSRGGLSSYNEQFF. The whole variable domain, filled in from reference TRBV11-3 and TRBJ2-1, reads EAGVVQSPRYKIIEKKQPVAFWCNPISGHNTLYWYLQNLGQGPELLIRYENEEAVDDSQLPKDRFSAERLKGVDSTLKIQPAELGDSAVYLCASSRGGLSSYNEQFFGPGTRLTVL.

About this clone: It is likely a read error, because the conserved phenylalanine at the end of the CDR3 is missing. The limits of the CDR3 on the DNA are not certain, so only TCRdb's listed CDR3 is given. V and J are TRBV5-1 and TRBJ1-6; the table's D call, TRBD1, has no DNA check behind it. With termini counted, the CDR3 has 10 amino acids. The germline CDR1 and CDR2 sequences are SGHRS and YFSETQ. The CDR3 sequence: CASSLKTAGL.

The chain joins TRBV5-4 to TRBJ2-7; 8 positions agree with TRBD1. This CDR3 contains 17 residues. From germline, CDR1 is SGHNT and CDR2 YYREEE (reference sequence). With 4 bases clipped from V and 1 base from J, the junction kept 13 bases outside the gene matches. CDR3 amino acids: CASSLKWRQGLSYEQYF. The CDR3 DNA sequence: TGTGCCAGCAGCCTGAAATGGAGACAGGGGCTTTCCTACGAGCAGTACTTC. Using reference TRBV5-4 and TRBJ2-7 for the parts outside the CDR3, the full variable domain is ETGVTQSPTHLIKTRGQQVTLRCSSQSGHNTVSWYQQALGQGPQFIFQYYREEENGRGNFPPRFSGLQFPNYSSELNVNALELDDSALYLCASSLKWRQGLSYEQYFGPGTRLTVT.

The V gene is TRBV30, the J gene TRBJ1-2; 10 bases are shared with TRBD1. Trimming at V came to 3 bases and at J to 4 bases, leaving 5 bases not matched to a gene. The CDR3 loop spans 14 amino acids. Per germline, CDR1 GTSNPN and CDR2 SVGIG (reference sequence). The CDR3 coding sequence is TGTGCCTGGAGCCCCGGGACAGGGGCCTATGGCTACACCTTC. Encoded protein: CAWSPGTGAYGYTF.

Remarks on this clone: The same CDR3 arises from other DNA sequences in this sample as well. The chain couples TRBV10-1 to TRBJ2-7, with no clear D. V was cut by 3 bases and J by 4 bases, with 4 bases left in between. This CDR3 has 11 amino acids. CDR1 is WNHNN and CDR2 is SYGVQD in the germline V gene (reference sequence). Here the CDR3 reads CASSDGYEQYF. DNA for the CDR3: TGCGCCAGCAGTGACGGGTACGAGCAGTACTTC.

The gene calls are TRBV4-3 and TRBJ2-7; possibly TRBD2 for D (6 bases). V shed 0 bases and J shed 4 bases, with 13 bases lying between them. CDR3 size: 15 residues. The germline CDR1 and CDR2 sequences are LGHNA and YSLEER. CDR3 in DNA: TGCGCCAGCAGCCAAGATAACGGGAGAGGATACGAGCAGTACTTC. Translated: CASSQDNGRGYEQYF.

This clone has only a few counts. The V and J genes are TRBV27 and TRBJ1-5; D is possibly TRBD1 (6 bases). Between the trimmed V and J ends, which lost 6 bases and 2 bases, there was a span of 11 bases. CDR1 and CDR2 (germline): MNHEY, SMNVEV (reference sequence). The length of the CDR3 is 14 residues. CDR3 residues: CASRVTGGNQPQHF. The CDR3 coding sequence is TGTGCCAGCAGGGTGACAGGAGGCAATCAGCCCCAGCATTTT.

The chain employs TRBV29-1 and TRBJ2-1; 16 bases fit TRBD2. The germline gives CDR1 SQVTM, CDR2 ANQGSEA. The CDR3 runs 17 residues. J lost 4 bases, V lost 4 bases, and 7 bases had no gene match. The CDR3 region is CSVGGTSGRAEYNEQFF. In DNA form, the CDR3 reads TGCAGCGTTGGGGGGACTAGCGGGAGGGCCGAATACAATGAGCAGTTCTTC.

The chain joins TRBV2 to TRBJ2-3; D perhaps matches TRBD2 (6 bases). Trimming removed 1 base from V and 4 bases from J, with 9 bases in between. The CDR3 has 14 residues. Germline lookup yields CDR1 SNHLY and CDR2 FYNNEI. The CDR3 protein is CASSEDTGADTQYF. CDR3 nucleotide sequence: TGTGCCAGCAGTGAAGACACGGGGGCAGATACGCAGTATTTT.

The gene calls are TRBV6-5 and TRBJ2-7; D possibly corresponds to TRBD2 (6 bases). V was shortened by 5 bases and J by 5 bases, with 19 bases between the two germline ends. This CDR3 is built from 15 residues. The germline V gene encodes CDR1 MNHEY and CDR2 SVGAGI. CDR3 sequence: CASSPEGLRRNEQYF. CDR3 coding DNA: TGTGCCAGCAGTCCAGAGGGACTCCGGCGGAACGAGCAGTACTTC.

As DNA, the CDR3 is TGTGTCAGAAGCTTAAACGGGGACAACTGGGGCTACACCTTC. Encoded protein: CVRSLNGDNWGYTF. The chain recombines TRBV7-5 with TRBJ1-2; whether TRBD1, the table's D call, matches the DNA was not checked. TRBV7-5 corresponds to a pseudogene. The CDR3 covers 14 residues.

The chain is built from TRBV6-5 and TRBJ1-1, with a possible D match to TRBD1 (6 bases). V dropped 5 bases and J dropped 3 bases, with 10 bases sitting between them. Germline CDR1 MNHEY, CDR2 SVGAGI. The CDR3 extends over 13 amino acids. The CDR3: CASSGTGYTEAFF. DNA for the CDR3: TGTGCCAGCAGTGGAACAGGGTACACTGAAGCTTTCTTT.

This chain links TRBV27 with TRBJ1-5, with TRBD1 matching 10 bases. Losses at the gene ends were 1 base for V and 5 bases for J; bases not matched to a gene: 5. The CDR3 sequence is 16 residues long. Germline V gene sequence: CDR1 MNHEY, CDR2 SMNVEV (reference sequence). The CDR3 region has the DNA TGTGCCAGCAGTTTATTCGGGACAGGGGATCATCAGCCCCAGCATTTT. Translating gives CASSLFGTGDHQPQHF.

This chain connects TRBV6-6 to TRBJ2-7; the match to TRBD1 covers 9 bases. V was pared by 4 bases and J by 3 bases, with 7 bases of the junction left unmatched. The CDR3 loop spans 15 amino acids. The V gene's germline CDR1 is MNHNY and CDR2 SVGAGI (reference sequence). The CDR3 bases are TGTGCCAGCAGTTCTACTCGGGACAGGGTCTACGAGCAGTACTTC. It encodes CASSSTRDRVYEQYF.

The chain's CDR3 is CASSLVGMGEKLFF. Written as DNA, the CDR3 is TGTGCCAGCAGCTTGGTCGGGATGGGTGAAAAACTGTTTTTT. The chain couples TRBV7-2 to TRBJ1-4, with D unresolved. V gave up 3 bases and J gave up 7 bases, with 12 bases separating them. From germline, CDR1 is SGHTA and CDR2 FQGNSA. The length of the CDR3 is 14 residues.

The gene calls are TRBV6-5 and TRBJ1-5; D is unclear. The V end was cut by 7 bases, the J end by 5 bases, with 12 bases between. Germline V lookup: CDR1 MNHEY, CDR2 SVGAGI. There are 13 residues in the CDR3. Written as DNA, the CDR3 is TGTGCCAGCAATTTAAGGAGCTATCAGCCCCAGCATTTT. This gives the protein CASNLRSYQPQHF.

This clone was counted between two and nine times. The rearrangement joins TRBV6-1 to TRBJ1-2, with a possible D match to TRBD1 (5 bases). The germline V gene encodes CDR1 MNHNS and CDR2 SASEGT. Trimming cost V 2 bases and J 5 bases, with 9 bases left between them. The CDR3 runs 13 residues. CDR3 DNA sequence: TGTGCCAGCAGTGAACGGGGGATTTATGGCTACACCTTC. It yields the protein CASSERGIYGYTF.

In nucleotides, the CDR3 is TGTGCCAGCAGCTTAGCTAGTGGGGGCCCAAAAGAGACCCAGTACTTC. This translates into CASSLASGGPKETQYF. The chain carries TRBV7-9 and TRBJ2-5, with TRBD1 as a possible D gene (6 bases). Germline CDR1 is SEHNR and CDR2 is FQNEAQ (reference sequence). The V gene lost 0 bases and the J gene lost 3 bases, with 14 bases spanning the gap. The CDR3 has 16 amino acids.

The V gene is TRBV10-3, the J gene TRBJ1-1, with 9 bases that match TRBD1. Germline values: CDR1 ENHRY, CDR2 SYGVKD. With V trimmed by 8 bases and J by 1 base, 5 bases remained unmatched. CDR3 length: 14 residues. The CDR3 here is CAIGRDRENTEAFF. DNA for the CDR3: TGTGCCATCGGCAGGGACAGGGAGAACACTGAAGCTTTCTTT.

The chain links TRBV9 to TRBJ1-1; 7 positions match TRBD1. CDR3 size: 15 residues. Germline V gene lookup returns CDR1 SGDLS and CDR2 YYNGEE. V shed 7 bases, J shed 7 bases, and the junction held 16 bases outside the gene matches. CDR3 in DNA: TGTGCCAGCCACACGGGGGACAGCGTAGTAAATGAAGCTTTCTTT. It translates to CASHTGDSVVNEAFF.

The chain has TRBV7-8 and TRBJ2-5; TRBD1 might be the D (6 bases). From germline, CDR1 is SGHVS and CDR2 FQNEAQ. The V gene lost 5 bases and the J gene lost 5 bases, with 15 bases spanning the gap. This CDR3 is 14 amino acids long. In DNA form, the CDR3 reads TGTGCCAGCAGCCGTAGACAGGAAGGGGAGACCCAGTACTTC. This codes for CASSRRQEGETQYF.

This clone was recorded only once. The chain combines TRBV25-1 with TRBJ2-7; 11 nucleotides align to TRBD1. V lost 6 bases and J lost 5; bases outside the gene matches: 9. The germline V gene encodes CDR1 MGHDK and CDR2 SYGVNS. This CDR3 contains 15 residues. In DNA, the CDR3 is TGTGCCAGCAGGGCACCGGGACAGGGGGTCCACGAGCAGTACTTC. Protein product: CASRAPGQGVHEQYF.

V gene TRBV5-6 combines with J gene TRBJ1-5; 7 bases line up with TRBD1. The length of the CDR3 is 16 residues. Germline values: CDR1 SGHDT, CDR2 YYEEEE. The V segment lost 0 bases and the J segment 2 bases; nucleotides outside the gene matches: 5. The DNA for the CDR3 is TGTGCCAGCAGCTTGGGGGGACAGCTTGGCAATCAGCCCCAGCATTTT. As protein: CASSLGGQLGNQPQHF.

In DNA form, the CDR3 reads TGTGCCAGTAGTCCTGCTGGGCAGGGGGCTGAGAACATTCAGTACTTC. Translating it yields CASSPAGQGAENIQYF. The gene calls are TRBV19 and TRBJ2-4; 8 bases agree with TRBD1. Germline V CDR1 and CDR2: LNHDA, SQIVND (reference sequence). The CDR3 runs to 16 residues. V was pared by 5 bases and J by 7 bases, with 13 bases of the junction left unmatched. The variable domain in full, completed from reference TRBV19 and TRBJ2-4, reads DGGITQSPKYLFRKEGQNVTLSCEQNLNHDAMYWYRQDPGQGLRLIYYSQIVNDFQKGDIAEGYSVSREKKESFPLTVTSAQKNPTAFYLCASSPAGQGAENIQYFGAGTRLSVL.

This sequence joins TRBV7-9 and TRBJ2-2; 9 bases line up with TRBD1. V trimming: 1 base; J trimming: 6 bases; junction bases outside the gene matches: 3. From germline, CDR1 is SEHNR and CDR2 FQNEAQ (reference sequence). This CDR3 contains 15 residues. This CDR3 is CASSLGDREAGELFF. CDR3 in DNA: TGTGCCAGCAGCTTAGGGGACAGGGAAGCCGGGGAGCTGTTTTTT.